This T cell receptor (beta chain) comes out of a study of blood T cell repertoires in COVID-19. Turning to the study itself: The United States, Italy and Spain provided the acute and convalescent COVID-19 samples. PBMCs, B-cell-depleted T cells, or T cells were the source of the cDNA or gDNA that made up the material.

This table comes from immunoSEQ multiplex PCR, and its TCRdb copy is limited to in-frame clones, with some not included. The table shows over 250,000 clones, with roughly 85% occurring only once. This CDR3 comprises 15 residues. The ends lost 6 bases at V and 5 bases at J; junction bases unmatched: 10. The germline V gene encodes CDR1 MDHEN and CDR2 SYDVKM. The source is a woman in her 50s who had recovered from COVID-19. Input material: peripheral blood. This chain uses TRBV28 with TRBJ1-5, with 7 bases fitting TRBD1. The CDR3 DNA reads TGTGCCAGCAGCCGGGTCGGGACAGAGTATCAGCCCCAGCATTTT. This sequence encodes CASSRVGTEYQPQHF.